The 6 T cell receptor beta chains below all came from one sample that was sequenced in a study of T-cell reconstitution after alpha-beta-depleted transplantation in children. The authors prepared the TCRbeta library with unique molecular identifiers. TCRdb called the PCR reads again in MiXCR, with one record for every CDR3 protein. The profile shows under 850,000 distinct CDR3 sequences, around 14% of them singletons. This specimen was PBMCs, taken before TCRalphabeta/CD19-depleted stem cell transplant. The origin of the receptors is a girl aged 2 to 10 with congenital amegakaryocytic thrombocytopenia, due to receive a stem cell transplant.

This clonotype showed up many times. The chain uses TRBV5-1 and TRBJ2-5; D gene ambiguous. CDR1 is SGHRS, CDR2 YFSETQ, per germline. The CDR3 is 13 residues long. V shed 4 bases and J shed 1 base, with 8 bases lying between them. In nucleotides, the CDR3 is TGCGCCAGCAGCGATAGGACCCAAGAGACCCAGTACTTC. Translating it yields CASSDRTQETQYF.

This clonotype appeared a few times. The chain combines TRBV14 with TRBJ2-1; D not certain. There are 16 residues in the CDR3. Germline values: CDR1 SGHDN, CDR2 FVKESK. Trimming took 4 bases from V and 0 from J, leaving 13 bases between them. Here the CDR3 reads CASSPLVGSSYNEQFF. CDR3 bases: TGTGCCAGCAGCCCCCTGGTCGGAAGCTCCTACAATGAGCAGTTCTTC.

Turning to this clonotype: A read error may explain this, as a much larger clone is one base away. The V gene is TRBV3-1, the J gene TRBJ2-3; D possibly uses TRBD1 or TRBD2 (6 bases each). Germline CDR1 and CDR2: LGHDT and YNNKEL (reference sequence). The CDR3 has 16 amino acids. The CDR3 DNA follows: TGTGCCAGCAGCCAGTTGGGGGGCAGTTACACAGATATGCAGTATTTT. It is translated as CASSQLGGSYTDMQYF.

This clonotype was recorded many times. The chain joins TRBV7-8 to TRBJ2-1, with TRBD2 as a possible D gene (5 bases). Per germline, CDR1 SGHVS and CDR2 FQNEAQ. Trimming removed 0 bases from V and 12 bases from J, with 9 bases in between. The CDR3 length is 12 residues. The CDR3 sequence is CASSLADYGQFF. The CDR3 bases are TGTGCCAGCAGCTTAGCAGACTACGGGCAGTTCTTC.

This clonotype was seen a handful of times. The CDR3: CASSYSPTNLRGDTQYF. The CDR3 DNA follows: TGTGCCAGCAGTTACTCCCCGACAAACCTCCGAGGAGATACGCAGTATTTT. The chain couples TRBV6-5 to TRBJ2-3, with no clear D. Germline lookup yields CDR1 MNHEY and CDR2 SVGAGI. The CDR3 consists of 17 residues. V was pared by 0 bases and J by 5 bases, with 18 bases between.

At least ten counts were recorded for this clonotype. The V gene is TRBV5-6, the J gene TRBJ2-2, with TRBD1 matching over 12 bases. This CDR3 contains 17 residues. CDR1 is SGHDT, CDR2 YYEEEE, per germline. Unmatched junction bases numbered 6, after V lost 2 bases and J lost 4 bases. The CDR3 spells CASSFRDRGRGTGELFF. The CDR3 bases are TGTGCCAGCAGCTTCCGGGACAGGGGGCGAGGCACCGGGGAGCTGTTTTTT.